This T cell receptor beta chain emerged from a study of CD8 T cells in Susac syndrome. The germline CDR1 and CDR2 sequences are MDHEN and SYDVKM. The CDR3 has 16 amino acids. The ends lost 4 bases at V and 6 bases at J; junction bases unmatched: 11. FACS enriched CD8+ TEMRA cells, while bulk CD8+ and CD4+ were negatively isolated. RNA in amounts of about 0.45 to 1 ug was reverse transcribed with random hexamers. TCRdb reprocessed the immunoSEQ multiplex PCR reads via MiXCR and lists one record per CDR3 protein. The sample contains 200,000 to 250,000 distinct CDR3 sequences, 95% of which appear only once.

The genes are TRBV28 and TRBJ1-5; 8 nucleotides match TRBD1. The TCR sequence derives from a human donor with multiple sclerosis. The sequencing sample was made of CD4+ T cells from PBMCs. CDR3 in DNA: TGTGCCAGCAGTTCCCCGCAGGGGGCTTTAGGTCAGCCCCAGCATTTT. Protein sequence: CASSSPQGALGQPQHF.